A selection of T cell receptor beta chains follows, all from one sample in a study of esophageal squamous cell carcinoma under preoperative chemotherapy. MiXCR, run by TCRdb on the PCR reads, gives a single entry per CDR3 protein. This sample carries around 15,000 distinct CDR3 sequences, more than 50% of them seen once, and the ten largest clones take about 53%. The specimen was collected from a patient given preoperative chemotherapy. The receptors were sampled from a human donor with esophageal squamous cell carcinoma. The donor label of this sample is uncertain. CDR3s include the opening cysteine and the closing phenylalanine or tryptophan. Clone size is shown for a subset of rows, as once, few, many or a class of expanded clone.

V gene | clone size | CDR3 protein
TRBV6-5 | NA | CASSYGVVNEQYF
TRBV12-3/TRBV12-4 | NA | CASRGSGSTGELFF
TRBV7-2 | NA | CASSLVGGVGTDTQYF
TRBV6-5 | many | CASSYSPGGGNTIYF
TRBV10-1 | NA | CASSDPAGVNEQFF
TRBV6-5 | NA | CASSYDRQGAMSTEAFF
TRBV14 | NA | CASSQGPLGVPYNEQFF
TRBV6-1 | NA | CASSQGVNTETLYF
TRBV27 | NA | CASRSGGGVVGGGSTETQYF
TRBV12-3/TRBV12-4 | NA | CASSLNLPGTEAFF
TRBV6-1 | NA | CASSEDPSGREPEQFF
TRBV6-1 | NA | CASSRPGQPNTGELFF
TRBV6-1 | medium-sized | CASSERPQETQYF
TRBV6-1 | NA | CASSGRGVTETQYF
TRBV6-1 | many | CASKVAGGPDTQYF
TRBV6-1 | NA | CAGSGGRYTDTQYF
TRBV7-2 | NA | CASSLPQNNEQFF
TRBV6-1 | NA | CASSGARGPETQYF
TRBV6-5 | NA | CASSYSRGGAGAEIQSF
TRBV6-9 | NA | CASSYPPRGGSSYNEQFF
TRBV7-2 | NA | CASSLETQFF
TRBV11-2 | NA | CASSLDSWEVGHYNEQFF
TRBV7-2 | NA | CASSFRSGFNNEQYF
TRBV7-8 | NA | CASSLAEFNEQYF
TRBV6-1 | NA | CASSAGGGGCGKNMQYF
TRBV6-5 | NA | CASSYSATGVYNEQYF
TRBV6-5 | once | CASSSTSGASYEQYF
TRBV14 | NA | CASSQFGARGGFNEQFF